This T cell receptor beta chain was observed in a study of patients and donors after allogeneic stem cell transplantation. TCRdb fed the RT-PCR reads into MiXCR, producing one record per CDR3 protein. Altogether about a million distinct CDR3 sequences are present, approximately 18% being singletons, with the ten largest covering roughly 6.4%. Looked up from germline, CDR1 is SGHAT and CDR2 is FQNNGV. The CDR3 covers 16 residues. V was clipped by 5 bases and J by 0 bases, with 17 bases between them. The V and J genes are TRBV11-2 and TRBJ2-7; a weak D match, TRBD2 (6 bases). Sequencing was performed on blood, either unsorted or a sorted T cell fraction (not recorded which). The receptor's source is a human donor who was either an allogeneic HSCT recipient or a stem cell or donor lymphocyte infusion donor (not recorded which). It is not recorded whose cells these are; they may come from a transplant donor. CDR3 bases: TGTGCCAGCAGCCCCCAGGGCGGGGCATACTCCTACGAGCAGTACTTC. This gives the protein CASSPQGGAYSYEQYF.